This is a list of T cell receptor beta chains from one sample in a study of blood T cell repertoires in COVID-19. Generated by immunoSEQ multiplex PCR, the TCRdb table keeps only in-frame clones and is missing some. The sample records 200,000 or so clones, approximately 86% being singletons. The sequenced sample consisted of peripheral blood. The receptors derive from a man aged 55 to 70 with acute or convalescent COVID-19. Each CDR3 is given with its conserved first and last residue. The D gene is left open where the match is weak. Size is stated for part of the rows, as once, few or many counts, or as a class when the clone is expanded.

J gene	clone size	D gene	V gene	CDR3 protein	CDR3 DNA
TRBJ2-1	-	TRBD2	TRBV2	CASSGTSGGQNEQFF	TGTGCCAGCAGCGGGACTAGCGGGGGGCAAAATGAGCAGTTCTTC
TRBJ2-7	-	-	TRBV10-3	CAISGGQAYEQYF	TGTGCCATCAGCGGGGGGCAAGCCTACGAGCAGTACTTC
TRBJ1-4	once	TRBD1	TRBV5-5	CASSLQGAYYEKLFF	TGTGCCAGCAGCTTACAGGGGGCATATTATGAAAAACTGTTTTTT
TRBJ2-7	-	-	TRBV6-5	CASSYSRAGGYEQYF	TGTGCCAGCAGTTACTCGAGGGCAGGGGGGTACGAGCAGTACTTC
TRBJ2-2	once	-	TRBV6-2/TRBV6-3	CASSYPKGGGKNTGELFF	TGTGCCAGCAGTTACCCGAAAGGGGGTGGGAAGAACACCGGGGAGCTGTTTTTT
TRBJ2-7	-	TRBD1	TRBV5-1	CASSSPGTGSYEQYF	TGCGCCAGCAGCTCCCCCGGGACAGGCTCCTACGAGCAGTACTTC
TRBJ1-3	-	TRBD1	TRBV10-3	CAISTTGVSGNTIYF	TGTGCCATCAGTACCACAGGGGTCTCTGGAAACACCATATATTTT
TRBJ2-5	-	TRBD1	TRBV11-2	CASSNKMSTGGVAQYF	TGTGCCAGCAGCAACAAAATGTCGACAGGGGGAGTGGCCCAGTACTTC
TRBJ1-2	once	-	TRBV3-1/TRBV3-2	CASSLGRQAYYGYTF	TGTGCCAGCAGCCTCGGGCGACAGGCTTACTATGGCTACACCTTC
TRBJ2-7	-	-	TRBV12-3/TRBV12-4	CASSLSLLYEQYF	TGTGCCAGCAGTTTGTCCCTACTCTACGAGCAGTACTTC
TRBJ2-3	-	-	TRBV19	CASSPETGTQYF	TGTGCCAGTAGTCCCGAAACAGGAACGCAGTATTTT
TRBJ2-3	-	TRBD2	TRBV9	CASSVVGLAGGSDTQYF	TGTGCCAGCAGCGTAGTAGGACTAGCGGGGGGGTCAGATACGCAGTATTTT
TRBJ2-5	-	-	TRBV9	CASSLRGGSRETQYF	TGTGCCAGCAGCTTGAGGGGGGGCTCAAGGGAGACCCAGTACTTC
TRBJ1-5	few	-	TRBV7-9	CASTAGTFQPQHF	TGTGCCAGCACCGCTGGGACATTTCAGCCCCAGCATTTT